This T cell receptor beta chain was sequenced in a study of response to subunit inactivated influenza vaccine (dated by TCRdb to between 2018 and 2020). Looking at the study overall: To follow how T cells responded to a trivalent subunit inactivated influenza vaccine, the researchers relied on deep quantitative profiling of the T cell receptor repertoire. The paper as a whole reports these results and caveats: The authors proposed that each seasonal influenza vaccination may bring in only a limited number of new T cells.

The method behind the library was RT-PCR. The sequencer was an Illumina HiSeq 2500. The public reads were reprocessed in TCRdb via fastp at Q25 and MiXCR, keeping in-frame beta chains. Entries are consolidated by CDR3 protein sequence, retaining the most common genes and DNA. The sample profile shows 650,000 to 800,000 distinct CDR3 sequences; about 15% of them were found once. The ten largest clones capture less than 9% of the sample. CDR1 and CDR2 are drawn from the germline V gene: SGHRS, YFSETQ. V lost 0 bases and J lost 0 bases, and the count of bases not matched to a germline gene is 8. Its CDR3 holds 18 amino acids, cysteine through phenylalanine. Just CDR3 DNA is preserved here, 54 bases in frame from base 1. Details on this clonotype: There is no known antigen for this receptor. There are no base qualities to consult, and no much larger clone falls within one base.

The receptor comes from a man in his forties or fifties who received an inactivated influenza vaccine. Donor details come from another sample of the same person, matched by shared clones. Sequenced material: PBMCs from blood, taken 14 days before vaccination. The V and J segments used are TRBV5-1 and TRBJ2-3; 9 central bases correspond to TRBD2. CDR3 sequence: CASSLEASGTSSTDTQYF. DNA sequence: TGCGCCAGCAGCTTGGAGGCTAGCGGGACTTCTAGCACAGATACGCAGTATTTT.